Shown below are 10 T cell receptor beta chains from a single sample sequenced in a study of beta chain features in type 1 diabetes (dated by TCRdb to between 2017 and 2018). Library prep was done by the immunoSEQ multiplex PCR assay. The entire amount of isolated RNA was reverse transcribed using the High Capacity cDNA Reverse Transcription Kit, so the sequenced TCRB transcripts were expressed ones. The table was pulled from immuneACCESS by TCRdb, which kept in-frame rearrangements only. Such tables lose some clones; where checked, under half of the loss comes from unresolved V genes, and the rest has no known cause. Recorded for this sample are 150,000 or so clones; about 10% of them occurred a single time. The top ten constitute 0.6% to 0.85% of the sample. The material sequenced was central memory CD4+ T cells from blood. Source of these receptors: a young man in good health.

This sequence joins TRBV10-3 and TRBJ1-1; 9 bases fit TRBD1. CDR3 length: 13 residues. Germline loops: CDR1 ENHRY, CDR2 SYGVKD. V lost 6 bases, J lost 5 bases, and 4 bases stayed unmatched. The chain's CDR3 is CAIRGDRETEAFF. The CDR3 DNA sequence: TGTGCCATCAGGGGGGACAGGGAGACTGAAGCTTTCTTT.

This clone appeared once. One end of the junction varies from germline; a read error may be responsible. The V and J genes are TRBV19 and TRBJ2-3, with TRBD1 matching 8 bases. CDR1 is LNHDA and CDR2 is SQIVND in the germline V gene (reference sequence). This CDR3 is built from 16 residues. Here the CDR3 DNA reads TGTGCCAGTAGTACGACTCGGACAGGGTATTTTGATACGCAGTGTTTT. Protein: CASSTTRTGYFDTQCF.

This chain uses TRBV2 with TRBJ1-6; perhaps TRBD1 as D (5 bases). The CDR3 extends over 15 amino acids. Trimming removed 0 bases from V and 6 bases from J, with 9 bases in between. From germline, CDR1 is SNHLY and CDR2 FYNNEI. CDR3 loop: CASSEARAGNSPLHF. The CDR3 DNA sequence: TGTGCCAGCAGTGAAGCCAGGGCCGGTAATTCACCCCTCCACTTT.

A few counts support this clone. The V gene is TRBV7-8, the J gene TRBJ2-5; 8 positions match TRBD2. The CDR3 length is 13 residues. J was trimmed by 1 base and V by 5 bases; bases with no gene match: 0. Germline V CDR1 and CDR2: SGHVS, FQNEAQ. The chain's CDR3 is CASSRGGQETQYF. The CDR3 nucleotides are TGTGCCAGCAGCCGGGGGGGCCAAGAGACCCAGTACTTC.

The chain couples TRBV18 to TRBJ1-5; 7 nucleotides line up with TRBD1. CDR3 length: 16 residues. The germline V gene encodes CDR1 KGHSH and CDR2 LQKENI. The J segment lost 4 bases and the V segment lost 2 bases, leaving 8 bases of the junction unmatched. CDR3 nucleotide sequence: TGTGCCAGCTCACCAGGGATAAGGGGGCGAAATCAGCCCCAGCATTTT. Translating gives CASSPGIRGRNQPQHF. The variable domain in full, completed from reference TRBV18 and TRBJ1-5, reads NAGVMQNPRHLVRRRGQEARLRCSPMKGHSHVYWYRQLPEEGLKFMVYLQKENIIDESGMPKERFSAEFPKEGPSILRIQQVVRGDSAAYFCASSPGIRGRNQPQHFGDGTRLSIL.

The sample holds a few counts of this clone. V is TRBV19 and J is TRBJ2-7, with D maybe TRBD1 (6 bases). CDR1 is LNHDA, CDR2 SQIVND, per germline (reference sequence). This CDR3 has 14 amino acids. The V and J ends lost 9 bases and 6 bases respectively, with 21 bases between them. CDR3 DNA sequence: TGTGCCAGCAAAAGAACAGGGTCCGGGACCGAGCAGTACTTC. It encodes CASKRTGSGTEQYF.

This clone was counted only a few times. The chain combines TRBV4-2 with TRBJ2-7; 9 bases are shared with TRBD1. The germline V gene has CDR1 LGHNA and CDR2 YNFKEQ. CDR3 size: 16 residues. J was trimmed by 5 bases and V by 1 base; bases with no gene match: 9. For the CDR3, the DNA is TGTGCCAGCAGCCAAGGGGACAGGGCTCGTTCCGACGAGCAGTACTTC. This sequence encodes CASSQGDRARSDEQYF.

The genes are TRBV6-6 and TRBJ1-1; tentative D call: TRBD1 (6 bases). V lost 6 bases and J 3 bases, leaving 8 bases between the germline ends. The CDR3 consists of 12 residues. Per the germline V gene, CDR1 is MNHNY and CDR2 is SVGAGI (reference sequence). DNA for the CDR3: TGTGCCAGCAGGGACAGAGACACTGAAGCTTTCTTT. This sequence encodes CASRDRDTEAFF.

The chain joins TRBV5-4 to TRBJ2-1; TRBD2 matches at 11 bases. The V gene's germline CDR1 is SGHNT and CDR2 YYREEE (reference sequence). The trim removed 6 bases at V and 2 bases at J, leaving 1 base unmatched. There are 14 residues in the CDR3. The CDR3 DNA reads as TGTGCCAGCAAGACTAGCGGGGCCTACAATGAGCAGTTCTTC. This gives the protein CASKTSGAYNEQFF. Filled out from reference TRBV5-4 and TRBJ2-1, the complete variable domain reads ETGVTQSPTHLIKTRGQQVTLRCSSQSGHNTVSWYQQALGQGPQFIFQYYREEENGRGNFPPRFSGLQFPNYSSELNVNALELDDSALYLCASKTSGAYNEQFFGPGTRLTVL.

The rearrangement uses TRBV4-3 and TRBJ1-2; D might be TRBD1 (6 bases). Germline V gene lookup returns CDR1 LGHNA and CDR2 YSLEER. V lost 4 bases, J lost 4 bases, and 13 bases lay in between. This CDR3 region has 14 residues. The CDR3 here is CASSRSGDSYGYTF. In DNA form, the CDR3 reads TGCGCCAGCAGCCGATCAGGGGATAGCTATGGCTACACCTTC.